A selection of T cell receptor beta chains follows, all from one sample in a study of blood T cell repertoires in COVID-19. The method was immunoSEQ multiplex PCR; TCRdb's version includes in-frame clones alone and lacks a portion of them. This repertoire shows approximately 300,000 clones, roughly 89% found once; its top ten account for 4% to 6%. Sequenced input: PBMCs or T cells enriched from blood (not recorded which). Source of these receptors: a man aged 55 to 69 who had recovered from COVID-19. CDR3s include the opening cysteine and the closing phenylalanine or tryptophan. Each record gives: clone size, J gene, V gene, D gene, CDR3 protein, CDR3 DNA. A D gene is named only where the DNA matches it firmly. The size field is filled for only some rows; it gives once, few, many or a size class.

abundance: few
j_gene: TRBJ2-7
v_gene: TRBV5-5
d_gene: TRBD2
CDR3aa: CASSWSGRASYEQYF
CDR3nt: TGTGCCAGCAGCTGGAGCGGGAGGGCCTCCTACGAGCAGTACTTC

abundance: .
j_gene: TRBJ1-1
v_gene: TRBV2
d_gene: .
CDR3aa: CASSTQGYTEAFF
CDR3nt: TGTGCCAGCAGTACACAGGGATACACTGAAGCTTTCTTT

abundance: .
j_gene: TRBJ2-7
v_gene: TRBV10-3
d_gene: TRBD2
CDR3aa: CAISPLGGSSYEQYF
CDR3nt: TGTGCCATCAGCCCTCTGGGGGGGAGCTCCTACGAGCAGTACTTC

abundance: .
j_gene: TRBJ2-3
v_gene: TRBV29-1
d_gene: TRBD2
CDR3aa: CSETLAGTDTQYF
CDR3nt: TGCAGCGAGACACTAGCGGGAACAGATACGCAGTATTTT

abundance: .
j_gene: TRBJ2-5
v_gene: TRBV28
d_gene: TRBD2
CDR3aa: CASKAAGGFKTQYF
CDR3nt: TGTGCCAGCAAGGCAGCGGGAGGTTTCAAGACCCAGTACTTC

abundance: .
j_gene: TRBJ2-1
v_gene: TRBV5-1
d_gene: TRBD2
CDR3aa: CASRTGTSGTMKQFF
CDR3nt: TGCGCCAGCAGAACCGGGACTAGCGGTACAATGAAGCAGTTCTTC

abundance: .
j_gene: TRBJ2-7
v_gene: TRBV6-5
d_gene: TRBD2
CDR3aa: CASSTPSGRTYEQYF
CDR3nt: TGTGCCAGCAGTACACCTAGCGGGAGAACCTACGAGCAGTACTTC

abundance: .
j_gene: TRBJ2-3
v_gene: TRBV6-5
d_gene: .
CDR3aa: CASHNRENTQYF
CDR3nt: TGTGCCAGTCATAACAGGGAGAATACGCAGTATTTT

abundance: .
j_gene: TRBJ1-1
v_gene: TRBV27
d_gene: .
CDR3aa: CASSSSGAEAFF
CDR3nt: .

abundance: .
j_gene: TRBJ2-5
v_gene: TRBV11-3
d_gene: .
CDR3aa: CASSLGQQETQYF
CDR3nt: TGTGCCAGCAGCTTAGGACAGCAAGAGACCCAGTACTTC

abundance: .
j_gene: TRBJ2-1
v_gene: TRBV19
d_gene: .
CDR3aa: CASSASNEQFF
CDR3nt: TGTGCCAGTAGCGCTAGCAATGAGCAGTTCTTC

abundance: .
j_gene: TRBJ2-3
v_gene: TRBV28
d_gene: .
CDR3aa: CASSLGGPDTDTQYF
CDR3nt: TGTGCCAGCAGTTTAGGAGGGCCAGACACAGATACGCAGTATTTT

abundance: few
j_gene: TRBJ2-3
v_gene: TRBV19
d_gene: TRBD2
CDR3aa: CASRIGGSTTDTQYF
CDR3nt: TGTGCCAGTAGGATCGGGGGGAGTACCACAGATACGCAGTATTTT

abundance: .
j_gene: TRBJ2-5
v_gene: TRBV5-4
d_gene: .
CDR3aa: CASSLGGSETQYF
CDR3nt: TGTGCCAGCAGCTTGGGCGGTTCGGAGACCCAGTACTTC

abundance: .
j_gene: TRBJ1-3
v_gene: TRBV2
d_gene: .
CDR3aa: CASSPQDRRPNSGNTIYF
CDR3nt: TGTGCCAGCAGTCCACAAGACAGACGCCCTAACTCTGGAAACACCATATATTTT

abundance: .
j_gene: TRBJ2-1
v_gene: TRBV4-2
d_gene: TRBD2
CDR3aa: CASSQDEARAGADEQFF
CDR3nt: TGTGCCAGCAGCCAAGATGAAGCGAGAGCGGGAGCCGATGAGCAGTTCTTC

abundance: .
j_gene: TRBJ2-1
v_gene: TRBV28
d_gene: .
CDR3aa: CASILASGSPYNEQFF
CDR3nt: .

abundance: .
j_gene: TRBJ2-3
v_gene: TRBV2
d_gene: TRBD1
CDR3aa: CASSRDRYTDTQYF
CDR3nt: TGTGCCAGCAGTAGGGACAGATACACAGATACGCAGTATTTT

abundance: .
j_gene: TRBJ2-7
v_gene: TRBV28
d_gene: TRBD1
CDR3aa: CASSLVTGGYEQYF
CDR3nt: TGTGCCAGCAGTCTAGTAACAGGGGGCTACGAGCAGTACTTC

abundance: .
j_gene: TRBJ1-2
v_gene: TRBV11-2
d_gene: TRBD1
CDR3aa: CASSSRQGDPSYGYTF
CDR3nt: TGTGCCAGCAGCTCCCGACAGGGGGATCCAAGCTATGGCTACACCTTC

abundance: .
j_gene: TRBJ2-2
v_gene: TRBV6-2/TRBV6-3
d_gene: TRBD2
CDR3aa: CASSYGGLVIGTGELFF
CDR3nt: TGTGCCAGCAGTTATGGGGGACTAGTGATAGGAACCGGGGAGCTGTTTTTT

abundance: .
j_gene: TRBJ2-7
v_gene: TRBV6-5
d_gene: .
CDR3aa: CASSRILGSSYEQYF
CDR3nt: TGTGCCAGCAGCCGGATCCTGGGCTCCTCCTACGAGCAGTACTTC

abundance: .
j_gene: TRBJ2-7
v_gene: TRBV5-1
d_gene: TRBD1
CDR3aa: CASSLQGSSYEQYF
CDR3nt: TGCGCCAGCAGCTTACAGGGGTCCTCCTACGAGCAGTACTTC

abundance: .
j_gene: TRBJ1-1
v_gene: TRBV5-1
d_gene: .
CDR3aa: CASSLVDSNTEAFF
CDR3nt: TGCGCCAGCAGCTTGGTAGACAGTAACACTGAAGCTTTCTTT

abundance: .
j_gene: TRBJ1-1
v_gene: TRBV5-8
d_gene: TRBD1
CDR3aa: CASIRNRGSEAFF
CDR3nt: TGTGCCAGCATCCGAAACAGGGGCTCTGAAGCTTTCTTT

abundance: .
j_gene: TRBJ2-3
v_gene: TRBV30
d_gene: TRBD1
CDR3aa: CASTGFSTDTQYF
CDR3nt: TGTGCCTCGACAGGGTTTAGCACAGATACGCAGTATTTT

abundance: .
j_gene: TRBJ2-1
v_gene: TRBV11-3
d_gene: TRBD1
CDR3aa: CASSQRLGGEVSSSYNEQFF
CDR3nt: TGTGCCAGCAGCCAAAGGTTAGGGGGCGAAGTATCAAGCTCCTACAATGAGCAGTTCTTC

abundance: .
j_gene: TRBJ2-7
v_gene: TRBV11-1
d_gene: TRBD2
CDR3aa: CASSLVGTSASYEQYF
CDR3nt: TGTGCCAGCAGCTTAGTGGGGACTAGCGCCTCCTACGAGCAGTACTTC

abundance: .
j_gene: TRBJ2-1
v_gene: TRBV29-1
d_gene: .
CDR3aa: CSVEALVTEQFF
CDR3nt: TGCAGCGTTGAAGCCCTAGTCACGGAGCAGTTCTTC

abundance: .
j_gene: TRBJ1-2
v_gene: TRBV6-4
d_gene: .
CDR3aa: CASMGGSGGYTF
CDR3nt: TGTGCCAGCATGGGAGGGTCTGGCGGCTACACCTTC

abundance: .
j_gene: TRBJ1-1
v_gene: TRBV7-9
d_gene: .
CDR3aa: CASSLEGELVAFF
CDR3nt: TGTGCCAGCAGCTTAGAGGGGGAATTGGTAGCTTTCTTT

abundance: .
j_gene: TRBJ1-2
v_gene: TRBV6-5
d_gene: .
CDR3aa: CASNFEKGGGYGYTF
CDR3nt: TGTGCCAGCAACTTCGAGAAAGGGGGTGGCTATGGCTACACCTTC

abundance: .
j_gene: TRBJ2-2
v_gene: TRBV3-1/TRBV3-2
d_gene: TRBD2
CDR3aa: CASSPRIAGANTGELFF
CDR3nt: TGTGCCAGCAGCCCACGAATAGCGGGAGCGAACACCGGGGAGCTGTTTTTT

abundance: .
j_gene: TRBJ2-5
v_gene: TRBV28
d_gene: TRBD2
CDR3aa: CASSSRPGGYVETQYF
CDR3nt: TGTGCCAGCAGTTCCCGACCGGGAGGTTACGTAGAGACCCAGTACTTC

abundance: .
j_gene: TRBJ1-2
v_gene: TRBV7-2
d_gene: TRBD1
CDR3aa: CASSSGTGGGVGGYTF
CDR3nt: TGTGCCAGCAGCTCCGGGACAGGGGGCGGAGTGGGTGGCTACACCTTC

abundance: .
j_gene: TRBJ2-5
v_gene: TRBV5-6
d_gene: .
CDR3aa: CASSLGQIQETQYF
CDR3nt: TGTGCCAGCAGCCTAGGACAAATTCAAGAGACCCAGTACTTC

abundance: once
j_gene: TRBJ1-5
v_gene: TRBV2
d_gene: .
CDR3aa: CASNLGGLSNQPQHF
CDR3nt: TGTGCCAGCAACTTGGGTGGGCTTAGCAATCAGCCCCAGCATTTT

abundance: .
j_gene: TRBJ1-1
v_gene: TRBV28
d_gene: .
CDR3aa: CASREGGARTEAFF
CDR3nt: TGTGCCAGCAGGGAGGGGGGGGCTAGGACTGAAGCTTTCTTT

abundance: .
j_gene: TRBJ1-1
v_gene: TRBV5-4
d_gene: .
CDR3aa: CASSSTKGAGTEAFF
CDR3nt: TGTGCCAGCAGCTCCACAAAGGGCGCGGGCACTGAAGCTTTCTTT

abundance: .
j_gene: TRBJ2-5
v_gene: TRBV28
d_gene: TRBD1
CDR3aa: CASSLAGGAGETQYF
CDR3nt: TGTGCCAGCAGTTTAGCAGGGGGCGCAGGGGAGACCCAGTACTTC

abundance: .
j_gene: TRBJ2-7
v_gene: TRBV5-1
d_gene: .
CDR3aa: CASSLAIQGGSYEQYF
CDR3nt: TGCGCCAGCAGCTTGGCCATTCAGGGGGGTAGCTACGAGCAGTACTTC

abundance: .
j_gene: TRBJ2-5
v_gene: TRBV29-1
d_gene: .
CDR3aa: CSVEKQGPETQYF
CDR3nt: TGCAGCGTTGAAAAGCAGGGGCCGGAGACCCAGTACTTC

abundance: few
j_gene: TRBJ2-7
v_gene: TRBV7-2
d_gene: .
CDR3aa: CASSLGISTGRTYEQYF
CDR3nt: TGTGCCAGCAGCTTAGGAATTTCGACAGGGAGGACCTACGAGCAGTACTTC

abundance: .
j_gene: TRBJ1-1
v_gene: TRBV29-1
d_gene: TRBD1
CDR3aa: CSVVRQGDPEAFF
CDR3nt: TGCAGCGTTGTAAGACAGGGGGACCCTGAAGCTTTCTTT

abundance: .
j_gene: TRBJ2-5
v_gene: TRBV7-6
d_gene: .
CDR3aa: CASSDGGLGRETQYF
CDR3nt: TGTGCCAGCAGCGACGGAGGGTTAGGCAGGGAGACCCAGTACTTC

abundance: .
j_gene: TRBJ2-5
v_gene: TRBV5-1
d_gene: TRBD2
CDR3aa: CASSFSGSRQETQYF
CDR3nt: TGCGCCAGCAGCTTTAGCGGGAGTCGACAAGAGACCCAGTACTTC

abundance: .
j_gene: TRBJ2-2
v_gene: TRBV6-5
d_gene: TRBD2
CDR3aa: CASCGLALGGELFF
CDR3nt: TGTGCCAGCTGCGGACTAGCTTTGGGCGGGGAGCTGTTTTTT

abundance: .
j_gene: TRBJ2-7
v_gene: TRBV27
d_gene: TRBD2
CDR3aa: CASSLGSGTGEQYF
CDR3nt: TGTGCCAGCAGTTTGGGTAGCGGGACTGGGGAGCAGTACTTC

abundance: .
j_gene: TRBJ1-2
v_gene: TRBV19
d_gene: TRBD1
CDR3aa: CASSILLEGAYGYTF
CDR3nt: TGTGCCAGTAGTATATTATTGGAGGGGGCCTATGGCTACACCTTC

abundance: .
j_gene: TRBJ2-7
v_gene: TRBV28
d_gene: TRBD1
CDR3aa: CASRARGRYEQYF
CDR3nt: TGTGCCAGCAGAGCAAGGGGGCGCTACGAGCAGTACTTC

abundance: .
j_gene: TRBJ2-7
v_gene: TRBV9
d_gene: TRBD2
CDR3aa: CASSVGPGGVYEQYF
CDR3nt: TGTGCCAGCAGCGTAGGTCCGGGAGGAGTCTACGAGCAGTACTTC

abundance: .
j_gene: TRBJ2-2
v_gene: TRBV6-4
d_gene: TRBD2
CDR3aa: CASSDLKTSSLEELFF
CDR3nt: TGTGCCAGCAGTGACCTCAAGACTAGCAGTCTTGAGGAGCTGTTTTTT